Each of the 6 T cell receptor beta chains below was sequenced from the same sample in a study of OX40 agonist ivuxolimab in advanced cancers. Here immunoSEQ multiplex PCR was the method, and the copy in TCRdb shows in-frame clones only, minus some. The sample records some 42,000 clones, about nine tenths being singletons. Source: CD4+ or CD8+ T cells sorted from blood, taken in a trial of the OX40 agonist ivuxolimab. The receptors come from an adult with an advanced solid tumor such as melanoma, head and neck, liver or kidney cancer.

The V and J genes are TRBV11-2 and TRBJ2-6; D may correspond to TRBD1 or TRBD2 (5 bases each). The germline V gene has CDR1 SGHAT and CDR2 FQNNGV. Trimming took 2 bases from V and 3 from J, leaving 11 bases between them. The CDR3 has 16 residues. The CDR3 DNA reads as TGTGCCAGCAGCTTACAGGGCGGAGGTGGGGCCAACGTCCTGACTTTC. This encodes CASSLQGGGGANVLTF.

The chain employs TRBV19 and TRBJ2-3; tentatively, D is TRBD1 (7 bases). V shed 3 bases and J shed 5 bases, with 18 bases lying between them. CDR1 LNHDA and CDR2 SQIVND come from the germline V gene (reference sequence). The CDR3 spans 16 residues. The CDR3 DNA reads TGTGCCAGTAGTATTAGGGGAGGACAGGTGGGAGATACGCAGTATTTT. It encodes CASSIRGGQVGDTQYF.

J is TRBJ2-5 and V is TRBV2, with a possible D match to TRBD2 (6 bases). Trimming took off 6 bases at V and 2 bases at J, with 19 bases between the two ends. CDR1 and CDR2 from the germline V gene are SNHLY and FYNNEI. The CDR3 length is 16 residues. CDR3 nucleotide sequence: TGTGCCAGCAGGGCTTTTCGGGGGACGTCGCAAGAGACCCAGTACTTC. This codes for CASRAFRGTSQETQYF.

The gene calls are TRBV7-9 and TRBJ2-2; TRBD1 or TRBD2 may be the D gene (5 bases each). The V end was cut by 6 bases, the J end by 4 bases, with 18 bases between. The CDR3 contains 16 residues. Germline V gene sequence: CDR1 SEHNR, CDR2 FQNEAQ (reference sequence). The CDR3 DNA is TGTGCCAGCAGGGCTGGGGACGTCGGGTTCACCGGGGAGCTGTTTTTT. Protein product: CASRAGDVGFTGELFF. Supplemented by reference TRBV7-9 and TRBJ2-2, the full variable domain reads DTGVSQNPRHKITKRGQNVTFRCDPISEHNRLYWYRQTLGQGPEFLTYFQNEAQLEKSRLLSDRFSAERPKGSFSTLEIQRTEQGDSAMYLCASRAGDVGFTGELFFGEGSRLTVL.

The genes are TRBV4-2 and TRBJ1-2; D unresolved. CDR3 length: 14 amino acids. CDR1 is LGHNA and CDR2 is YNFKEQ in the germline V gene. The V end lost 0 bases, the J end lost 2 bases, and 7 bases lay between the germline ends. Here the CDR3 DNA reads TGTGCCAGCAGCCAAGATAGGGTGAACTATGGCTACACCTTC. Its protein is CASSQDRVNYGYTF.

This rearrangement joins TRBV2 to TRBJ2-4; D may be TRBD2 (5 bases). Deletions cut 4 bases from V and 3 bases from J, with 10 bases between. This CDR3 is built from 14 residues. Germline V lookup: CDR1 SNHLY, CDR2 FYNNEI. This CDR3 reads CASSVTRGKNIQYF. The DNA of the CDR3 is TGTGCCAGCAGTGTAACCCGGGGCAAAAACATTCAGTACTTC. The full variable domain, its missing parts supplied by reference TRBV2 and TRBJ2-4, is EPEVTQTPSHQVTQMGQEVILRCVPISNHLYFYWYRQILGQKVEFLVSFYNNEISEKSEIFDDQFSVERPDGSNFTLKIRSTKLEDSAMYFCASSVTRGKNIQYFGAGTRLSVL.